The 18 T cell receptor beta chains in this list originate from one sample, sequenced in a study of T-cell memory formation after mild COVID-19. TCRdb reprocessed the 5' RACE reads via MiXCR and lists one record per CDR3 protein. This table has more than 150,000 distinct CDR3 sequences, about 9.9% appearing once. Sequencing input: PBMCs or a T cell subset sorted from them (not recorded which). The receptors were sampled from a man in his late teens or twenties who had mild COVID-19 (a few samples of this study predate the infection). Cell type and time point are not known.

This clonotype was seen a few times. The chain uses TRBV12-3 or TRBV12-4 and TRBJ2-5; unclear D gene. CDR3 length: 12 residues. V lost 4 bases to trimming and J lost 4 bases, with 7 bases between them. Here the CDR3 reads CASSYVGETQYF. The DNA of the CDR3 is TGTGCCAGCAGTTACGTAGGAGAGACCCAGTACTTC.

This clonotype was recorded a few times. The CDR3 coding sequence is TGCAGTGCTTGCCGGGACGGCAGCTTCTACGAGCAGTACTTC. As protein: CSACRDGSFYEQYF. This sequence joins TRBV20-1 and TRBJ2-7; tentatively, D is TRBD1 or TRBD2 (5 bases each). V was clipped by 5 bases and J by 3 bases, with 17 bases between them. CDR3 size: 14 residues. CDR1 DFQATT and CDR2 SNEGSKA come from the germline V gene (reference sequence).

This clonotype was seen a few times. The CDR3 coding sequence is TGTGCCAGCAGCTCACAGAGGGAGACCCAGTACTTC. Translation: CASSSQRETQYF. The chain has TRBV7-2 and TRBJ2-5; D ambiguous. V dropped 4 bases and J dropped 5 bases, with 8 bases sitting between them. Germline V gene sequence: CDR1 SGHTA, CDR2 FQGNSA. The CDR3 extends over 12 amino acids.

This clonotype was seen ten or more times. The chain employs TRBV7-2 and TRBJ2-5; the match to TRBD2 covers 10 bases. The V gene's germline CDR1 is SGHTA and CDR2 FQGNSA. With V trimmed by 5 bases and J by 1 base, 4 bases remained unmatched. The CDR3 is 15 amino acids. CDR3 residues: CASSPQRGGQETQYF. The CDR3 DNA reads as TGTGCCAGCAGCCCACAGCGGGGGGGCCAAGAGACCCAGTACTTC.

In this sample, this clonotype turned up a few times. This chain joins TRBV6-6 and TRBJ1-1; D unclear. CDR1 and CDR2 from the germline V gene are MNHNY and SVGAGI (reference sequence). The CDR3 has 13 amino acids. V was pared by 7 bases and J by 0 bases, with 9 bases between. The CDR3 region is CASTKSLNTEAFF. DNA for the CDR3: TGTGCCAGCACAAAGAGTTTGAACACTGAAGCTTTCTTT.

The V call is TRBV30, the J call TRBJ1-5, with a possible D match to TRBD1 (6 bases). The length of the CDR3 is 13 residues. Germline CDR1 is GTSNPN and CDR2 is SVGIG (reference sequence). The V end was cut by 1 base, the J end by 2 bases, with 6 bases between. Here the CDR3 DNA reads TGTGCCTGGAGTGGACAGGGCAATCAGCCCCAGCATTTT. This translates into CAWSGQGNQPQHF.

This clonotype has more than one count but fewer than ten. The J gene is TRBJ1-1, the V gene TRBV12-3 or TRBV12-4, with D unclear. The V gene lost 2 bases and the J gene lost 7 bases, with 8 bases spanning the gap. The CDR3 spans 12 residues. CDR3 coding DNA: TGTGCCAGCAGTTTATTTCTCGGTGAAGCTTTCTTT. Protein: CASSLFLGEAFF.

This clonotype was counted a few times. This chain joins TRBV20-1 and TRBJ1-1; D unclear. The CDR3 contains 12 residues. In germline, CDR1 is DFQATT, CDR2 SNEGSKA (reference sequence). Trimming took off 2 bases at V and 6 bases at J, with 10 bases between the two ends. DNA of the CDR3: TGCAGTGCTAGAACTCGGCTCGCTGAAGCTTTCTTT. Amino acids: CSARTRLAEAFF.

Many counts were recorded for this clonotype. This chain connects TRBV5-1 to TRBJ2-1; D may be TRBD2 (6 bases). Trimming removed 0 bases at V and 12 bases at J, with 19 bases between. Germline V gene sequence: CDR1 SGHRS, CDR2 YFSETQ. The CDR3 is 15 residues long. CDR3 region: CASSLEVASAGWQFF. As DNA, the CDR3 is TGCGCCAGCAGCTTGGAGGTGGCTAGCGCGGGGTGGCAGTTCTTC.

This sequence joins TRBV24-1 and TRBJ2-3, with a tentative D call TRBD2 (5 bases). The CDR3 extends over 15 amino acids. The V end was cut by 4 bases, the J end by 1 base, with 11 bases between. Germline V CDR1 and CDR2: KGHDR, SFDVKD. The CDR3 spells CATSEAGIRTDTQYF. In DNA, the CDR3 is TGTGCCACCAGTGAAGCCGGGATCCGCACAGATACGCAGTATTTT.

The gene calls are TRBV20-1 and TRBJ2-1, with 12 bases fitting TRBD2. CDR3 size: 14 residues. Germline CDR1 and CDR2: DFQATT and SNEGSKA (reference sequence). The trim removed 3 bases at V and 10 bases at J, leaving 7 bases unmatched. CDR3 amino acids: CSASGSSGGDEQFF. In nucleotides, the CDR3 is TGCAGTGCTAGTGGGTCTAGCGGGGGGGACGAGCAGTTCTTC.

This clonotype was seen a handful of times. The chain carries TRBV12-3 or TRBV12-4 and TRBJ2-7; D is uncertain. Trimming removed 4 bases from V and 7 bases from J, with 11 bases in between. This CDR3 spans 12 amino acids. CDR3 DNA: TGTGCCAGCAGTTGGTCAGGATGGGAGCAGTACTTC. Translation gives CASSWSGWEQYF.

This clonotype occurred a few times. This rearrangement joins TRBV18 to TRBJ2-5, with 7 nucleotides matching TRBD2. V trimming: 3 bases; J trimming: 5 bases; junction bases outside the gene matches: 9. Germline-derived CDR1 and CDR2 are KGHSH and LQKENI. The CDR3 loop spans 15 amino acids. In nucleotides, the CDR3 is TGTGCCAGCTCACCCAGACTAGCCGTGCAGGAGACCCAGTACTTC. This encodes CASSPRLAVQETQYF.

This clonotype turned up a few times. Here the CDR3 reads CSAKGSSSNYGYTF. The CDR3, as DNA: TGCAGTGCTAAGGGCAGCTCCTCTAACTATGGCTACACCTTC. The chain is built from TRBV20-1 and TRBJ1-2; the D is unclear. Per germline, CDR1 DFQATT and CDR2 SNEGSKA (reference sequence). The V end was cut by 4 bases, the J end by 0 bases, with 12 bases between. This CDR3 is 14 amino acids long.

About this clonotype: At one end, the junction sequence differs from germline, possibly due to a read error. This sequence joins TRBV24-1 and TRBJ2-7, with D tentatively TRBD1 or TRBD2 (5 bases each). CDR3 length: 11 residues. Germline-derived CDR1 and CDR2 are KGHDR and SFDVKD. CDR3 region: CATGEGYEQYF. As DNA, the CDR3 is TGTGCCACCGGTGAGGGGTACGAGCAGTACTTC.

This clonotype was observed many times. The rearrangement uses TRBV5-1 and TRBJ2-1; D may correspond to TRBD1 or TRBD2 (6 bases each). Trimming took 3 bases from V and 3 from J, leaving 13 bases between them. This CDR3 is 15 amino acids long. CDR1 and CDR2 from the germline V gene are SGHRS and YFSETQ. CDR3 region: CASSSGAGDYNEQFF. CDR3 nucleotides: TGCGCCAGCAGCTCGGGGGCAGGGGACTACAATGAGCAGTTCTTC.

This clonotype was seen at least ten times. The CDR3 DNA reads TGTGCCAGCAGCCAACGGGACGGAGAAAACATTCAGTACTTC. It codes for CASSQRDGENIQYF. V is TRBV3-1 and J is TRBJ2-4; TRBD1 or TRBD2 may be the D gene (5 bases each). This CDR3 has 14 amino acids. Trimming pared 2 bases from V and 5 bases from J, leaving 10 bases between. CDR1 and CDR2 (germline): LGHDT, YNNKEL (reference sequence).

The table lists this clonotype with a few counts. This chain uses TRBV6-5 with TRBJ1-2; D gene uncertain. V was clipped by 6 bases and J by 3 bases, with 11 bases between them. CDR1 and CDR2 from the germline V gene are MNHEY and SVGAGI. The CDR3 runs 13 residues. The CDR3 sequence: CASRTLGYYGYTF. Here the CDR3 DNA reads TGTGCCAGCAGGACGTTAGGTTACTATGGCTACACCTTC.